This TCR beta chain was sequenced during a study of blood T cell repertoires in COVID-19. Study context: Whether acute or convalescent, the COVID-19 samples came from the United States, Italy and Spain.

The table came from immunoSEQ multiplex PCR; TCRdb's copy has only in-frame clones and leaves some out. Of around 220,000 clones listed, about nine tenths are singletons. V dropped 0 bases and J dropped 1 base, with 18 bases sitting between them. The V gene's germline CDR1 is LNHNV and CDR2 YYDKDF (reference sequence). CDR3 length equals 19 residues. The chain employs TRBV15 and TRBJ1-4; tentative D call: TRBD1 (5 bases). This TCR was sampled from a man aged 50 to 59 with acute or convalescent COVID-19. The specimen sequenced was peripheral blood. CDR3 bases: TGTGCCACCAGCAGAGAAGCCAGGGTTTTCTACGGAACTAATGAAAAACTGTTTTTT. It encodes CATSREARVFYGTNEKLFF.